This TCR beta chain was observed in a study of blood T cell repertoires in COVID-19. Overall study: Sources were T cells, B-cell-depleted T cells, or PBMCs; the material itself was cDNA or gDNA.

Those enrolled, adults aged roughly 18 to 95 years, came from about two dozen US areas. Either two negative PCRs, clearance, or symptom resolution qualified Cohort 3 donors as recovered. Germline loops: CDR1 KGHSH, CDR2 LQKENI. Trimming shortened V by 5 bases and J by 1 base, and 9 bases separated the two germline ends. The CDR3 runs 13 residues. Some clones are missing from TCRdb's copy, which holds only in-frame ones; the method was immunoSEQ multiplex PCR. The profile shows around 150,000 clones, 75% to 85% of them singletons. The sequenced material came from PBMCs or T cells enriched from blood (not recorded which). The clonotype was recovered from a man in his forties or fifties who had recovered from COVID-19. This chain joins TRBV18 and TRBJ2-7; a possible D gene is TRBD1 (5 bases). The CDR3 region has the DNA TGTGCCAGCTCAACCTCAGGGTCCTACGAGCAGTACTTC. Protein: CASSTSGSYEQYF.